The 18 T cell receptor beta chains in this list originate from one sample, sequenced in a study of cytomegalovirus exposure and HLA in healthy donors. The PCR had 60 Vbeta and 13 Jbeta primers. Sequencing was performed with immunoSEQ multiplex PCR; in TCRdb, only in-frame clones are kept and a portion is missing. The table includes some 100,000 clones, 79% detected once. Material: PBMCs. The receptors stem from a female donor in good health and CMV-seropositive.

The rearrangement uses TRBV5-1 and TRBJ1-6, with 9 bases fitting TRBD1. Looked up from germline, CDR1 is SGHRS and CDR2 is YFSETQ. J lost 7 bases, V lost 1 base, and 3 bases had no gene match. CDR3 length: 15 residues. The CDR3 nucleotides are TGCGCCAGCAGCTTGCCCGGGACAGGGAATTCACCCCTCCACTTT. Encoded protein: CASSLPGTGNSPLHF. Full variable domain (outside the CDR3, taken from reference TRBV5-1 and TRBJ1-6): KAGVTQTPRYLIKTRGQQVTLSCSPISGHRSVSWYQQTPGQGLQFLFEYFSETQRNKGNFPGRFSGRQFSNSRSEMNVSTLELGDSALYLCASSLPGTGNSPLHFGNGTRLTVT.

The V call is TRBV5-1, the J call TRBJ2-2; D unclear. Trimming stripped 1 base from V and 0 bases from J, with 7 bases between. The germline V gene encodes CDR1 SGHRS and CDR2 YFSETQ. The CDR3 has 15 residues. CDR3 amino acids: CASSLLQSNTGELFF. In DNA, the CDR3 is TGCGCCAGCAGCTTGTTACAGTCGAACACCGGGGAGCTGTTTTTT.

The genes are TRBV30 and TRBJ2-2; 8 bases fit TRBD2. Germline V gene data show CDR1 as GTSNPN and CDR2 as SVGIG (reference sequence). J lost 3 bases, V lost 4 bases, and 13 bases had no gene match. There are 17 residues in the CDR3. The CDR3 nucleotides read TGTGCCTGGACGGCGCTCGGGAGGGGATTGGACACCGGGGAGCTGTTTTTT. Translating gives CAWTALGRGLDTGELFF.

This clone was seen a single time. V and J are TRBV29-1 and TRBJ2-5; 8 positions agree with TRBD2. The trim removed 6 bases at V and 7 bases at J, leaving 10 bases unmatched. The CDR3 has 13 residues. In germline, CDR1 is SQVTM, CDR2 ANQGSEA. The CDR3 nucleotides read TGCAGCGTCGAACCGGGAGGGGGGGGGACCCAGTACTTC. This sequence encodes CSVEPGGGGTQYF.

The chain combines TRBV29-1 with TRBJ2-7; 12 bases agree with TRBD1. The CDR3 runs 14 residues. V shed 7 bases and J 5 bases; nucleotides not matched to a gene: 9. Per germline, CDR1 SQVTM and CDR2 ANQGSEA. CDR3 nucleotides: TGCAGCGCTACCCCGGGACAGGGGGCCCACGAGCAGTACTTC. This sequence encodes CSATPGQGAHEQYF.

V gene TRBV14 combines with J gene TRBJ2-1, with a tentative D call TRBD2 (5 bases). Germline lookup yields CDR1 SGHDN and CDR2 FVKESK. The ends were cut back, 5 bases at V and 0 bases at J, with 11 bases in the middle. The CDR3 contains 15 residues. The CDR3 DNA sequence: TGTGCCAGCAGCTCTCAGCGGAGCTCCTACAATGAGCAGTTCTTC. Its protein product is CASSSQRSSYNEQFF.

This clone has just a few counts. V gene TRBV10-2 combines with J gene TRBJ2-3; 7 nucleotides line up with TRBD1. There are 12 residues in the CDR3. In germline, CDR1 is WSHSY, CDR2 SAAADI. V shed 8 bases, J shed 6 bases, and the junction held 5 bases outside the gene matches. The CDR3 coding sequence is TGCGCCAGCGGGACCAGGGGGGATACGCAGTATTTT. Translating it yields CASGTRGDTQYF.

V usage is TRBV18 and J usage is TRBJ2-5, with a tentative D call TRBD2 (6 bases). The J call could be wrong; TRBJ2-7 is a better fit for the DNA end. CDR1 is KGHSH, CDR2 LQKENI, per germline. The CDR3 is 13 residues long. The CDR3: CASSRAGTYEQYF. The CDR3 DNA is TGTGCCAGCTCGCGGGCGGGGACCTACGAGCAGTACTTC.

This chain connects TRBV19 to TRBJ1-5; weak D call: TRBD1 (5 bases). Trimming shortened V by 3 bases and J by 7 bases, and 13 bases separated the two germline ends. The CDR3 runs to 14 residues. The V gene's germline CDR1 is LNHDA and CDR2 SQIVND (reference sequence). CDR3 nucleotide sequence: TGTGCCAGTAGTATGTCGCAGGGAAGGCAGCCCCAGCATTTT. Translation gives CASSMSQGRQPQHF.

The rearrangement links TRBV5-1 to TRBJ2-1; 7 nucleotides line up with TRBD2. The CDR3 is made up of 17 amino acids. Per germline, CDR1 SGHRS and CDR2 YFSETQ. J lost 7 bases, V lost 4 bases, and 17 bases had no gene match. The CDR3 region is CASSPAIDAGVRNEQFF. The CDR3 DNA sequence: TGCGCCAGCAGCCCGGCGATAGACGCGGGAGTGAGGAATGAGCAGTTCTTC.

The sample holds a few counts of this clone. This sequence joins TRBV13 and TRBJ1-1; a weak D match, TRBD1 (5 bases). Germline V lookup: CDR1 PRHDT, CDR2 FYEKMQ (reference sequence). The CDR3 has 13 amino acids. V was cut by 8 bases and J by 3 bases, with 13 bases left in between. In DNA, the CDR3 is TGTGCCAGCTGGGGCCCGGCGGACACTGAAGCTTTCTTT. Protein sequence: CASWGPADTEAFF.

The rearrangement joins TRBV5-1 to TRBJ2-7; 7 bases are shared with TRBD2. The J segment lost 2 bases and the V segment lost 3 bases, leaving 5 bases of the junction unmatched. The CDR3 totals 14 residues. From germline, CDR1 is SGHRS and CDR2 YFSETQ. The CDR3 protein is CASSWGGGTYEQYF. The CDR3 DNA follows: TGCGCCAGCAGCTGGGGGGGAGGGACCTACGAGCAGTACTTC.

The gene calls are TRBV7-7 and TRBJ2-2; D gene uncertain. CDR1 is SSHAT, CDR2 FNYEAQ, per germline (reference sequence). CDR3 length: 14 residues. Trimming removed 5 bases from V and 6 bases from J, with 13 bases in between. DNA for the CDR3: TGTGCCAGCAGCCCCGGAGAGGCGGCCGGGGAGCTGTTTTTT. Amino acids: CASSPGEAAGELFF. Full variable domain (rest looked up from reference TRBV7-7 and TRBJ2-2): GAGVSQSPRYKVTKRGQDVTLRCDPISSHATLYWYQQALGQGPEFLTYFNYEAQPDKSGLPSDRFSAERPEGSISTLTIQRTEQRDSAMYRCASSPGEAAGELFFGEGSRLTVL.

The rearrangement uses TRBV27 and TRBJ2-3, with D uncertain. The germline gives CDR1 MNHEY, CDR2 SMNVEV (reference sequence). The CDR3 is made up of 14 amino acids. Trimming took 8 bases from V and 1 from J, leaving 13 bases between them. CDR3 region: CASGWKEGTDTQYF. CDR3 in DNA: TGTGCCAGCGGCTGGAAAGAGGGCACAGATACGCAGTATTTT.

The chain couples TRBV21-1 to TRBJ2-5; the D segment call TRBD1 is taken from the table without a DNA check. TRBV21-1 is a recognized pseudogene. The CDR3 runs 14 residues. The DNA for the CDR3 is TGTGCCAGCGGGGGACAGGGGAGATCCGAGACCCAGTACTTC. It yields the protein CASGGQGRSETQYF.

CDR3 DNA: TGTGCCAGCAGCTTAACCCGAGGACAGGGAGGCGGCTACACCTTC. Its protein product is CASSLTRGQGGGYTF. The chain carries TRBV7-2 and TRBJ1-2; 8 nucleotides agree with TRBD1. The CDR3 sequence is 15 residues long. V lost 2 bases, J lost 8 bases, and 10 bases stayed unmatched. Per the germline V gene, CDR1 is SGHTA and CDR2 is FQGNSA.

As to this clone: Other DNA sequences in the sample encode the same CDR3. V and J are TRBV18 and TRBJ2-3, with D unclear. This CDR3 is 12 amino acids long. V lost 3 bases to trimming and J lost 2 bases, with 3 bases between them. Germline CDR1 KGHSH, CDR2 LQKENI. CDR3 bases: TGTGCCAGCTCACCTTACACAGATACGCAGTATTTT. Its protein product is CASSPYTDTQYF.

This clone occurred a few times. This chain joins TRBV5-1 and TRBJ1-2, with 7 nucleotides matching TRBD1. Unmatched junction bases numbered 2, after V lost 0 bases and J lost 0 bases. Germline lookup yields CDR1 SGHRS and CDR2 YFSETQ. This CDR3 region has 15 residues. The CDR3 DNA reads as TGCGCCAGCAGCTTGGGGGACAGCGCTAACTATGGCTACACCTTC. Protein product: CASSLGDSANYGYTF.